A few counts support the clone carrying this TCR beta chain. The antigen is not known. This record comes from a study of CD8+ T cells in alopecia areata. General study points: Affected lesional scalp, above all in alopecia totalis/universalis, was more clonal than normal scalp.

The ends lost 6 bases at V and 7 bases at J; junction bases unmatched: 16. The CDR3 has 16 amino acids. The germline gives CDR1 SQVTM, CDR2 ANQGSEA. Sequencing templates came from extracted RNA that was reverse transcribed into cDNA. The table came from immunoSEQ multiplex PCR; TCRdb's copy has only in-frame clones and leaves some out. The data show about 130,000 clones, around 60% seen once. The sequenced sample was CD4+ T cells sorted from blood, obtained at week 0. The rearrangement links TRBV29-1 to TRBJ2-7, with TRBD1 matching over 12 bases. This sequence was found in a human donor with alopecia areata. In DNA, the CDR3 is TGCAGCGTCGTCCTCTCCGGGACAGGGGGCTCAAATGAGCAGTACTTC. Its translation is CSVVLSGTGGSNEQYF.